This T cell receptor beta chain was captured in a study of blood T cell repertoires in COVID-19. The method was immunoSEQ multiplex PCR; TCRdb's version includes in-frame clones alone and lacks a portion of them. The data contain about 280,000 clones, around 85% of them singletons. The CDR3 loop spans 14 amino acids. From germline, CDR1 is SNHLY and CDR2 FYNNEI. V lost 8 bases, J lost 0 bases, and 7 bases stayed unmatched. The TCR was taken from a man aged 50 to 60 with active or convalescent COVID-19. The specimen sequenced was peripheral blood. The genes are TRBV2 and TRBJ2-7; 7 bases line up with TRBD2. CDR3: CASRVAGLSYEQYF. The CDR3, as DNA: TGTGCCAGCCGGGTAGCGGGTCTCTCCTACGAGCAGTACTTC.